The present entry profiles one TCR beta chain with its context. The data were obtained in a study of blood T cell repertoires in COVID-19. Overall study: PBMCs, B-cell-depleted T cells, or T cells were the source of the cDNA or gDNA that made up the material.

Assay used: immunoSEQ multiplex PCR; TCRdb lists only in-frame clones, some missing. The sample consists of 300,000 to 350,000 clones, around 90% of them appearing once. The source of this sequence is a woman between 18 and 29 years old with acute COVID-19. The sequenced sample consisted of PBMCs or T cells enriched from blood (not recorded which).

The CDR3 bases are TGTGCCACCAGTCCCTCGACAGGGGTCGAGCCCCAGCATTTT. Translated, it gives CATSPSTGVEPQHF. The chain uses TRBV24-1 and TRBJ1-5; 8 bases fit TRBD1. With V trimmed by 6 bases and J by 8 bases, 8 bases remained unmatched. Germline assignment: CDR1 KGHDR and CDR2 SFDVKD. The CDR3 length is 14 residues.